These 22 T cell receptor beta chains share one sample of origin, sequenced in a study of blood T cell repertoires in COVID-19. Here immunoSEQ multiplex PCR was the method, and the copy in TCRdb shows in-frame clones only, minus some. The sample yields around 180,000 clones, about 85% seen once. The sample consisted of peripheral blood. These receptors all stem from a woman aged 80 or older with acute or convalescent COVID-19.

The chain carries TRBV6-5 and TRBJ1-5; D not certain. V was trimmed by 0 bases and J by 1 base, leaving 4 bases between them. The CDR3 sequence is 14 residues long. Germline loops: CDR1 MNHEY, CDR2 SVGAGI. In DNA form, the CDR3 reads TGTGCCAGCAGTTACTCGCGGAGCAATCAGCCCCAGCATTTT. Translated: CASSYSRSNQPQHF.

V and J are TRBV2 and TRBJ2-7, with 10 bases identical to TRBD2. Germline V lookup: CDR1 SNHLY, CDR2 FYNNEI. Trimming removed 4 bases from V and 0 bases from J; junction bases left unmatched: 3. This CDR3 is 15 amino acids long. CDR3 loop: CASSAGTSVSYEQYF. As DNA, the CDR3 is TGTGCCAGCAGTGCCGGGACTAGCGTCTCCTACGAGCAGTACTTC.

The genes are TRBV19 and TRBJ1-1, with a weak D call TRBD1 (6 bases). The CDR3 length is 13 residues. From germline, CDR1 is LNHDA and CDR2 SQIVND (reference sequence). Trimming shortened V by 5 bases and J by 1 base, and 8 bases separated the two germline ends. CDR3 sequence reads: CASSLGQNTEAFF. The CDR3, as DNA: TGTGCCAGTAGTTTGGGACAGAACACTGAAGCTTTCTTT. Full variable domain (missing parts from reference TRBV19 and TRBJ1-1): DGGITQSPKYLFRKEGQNVTLSCEQNLNHDAMYWYRQDPGQGLRLIYYSQIVNDFQKGDIAEGYSVSREKKESFPLTVTSAQKNPTAFYLCASSLGQNTEAFFGQGTRLTVV.

This sequence joins TRBV15 and TRBJ2-1; D may be TRBD1 (6 bases). Trimming took off 1 base at V and 12 bases at J, with 19 bases between the two ends. Germline CDR1 and CDR2: LNHNV and YYDKDF (reference sequence). The CDR3 extends over 15 amino acids. CDR3 residues: CATSRVRTALQGQFF. The CDR3 DNA sequence: TGTGCCACCAGCAGAGTGCGGACAGCCCTACAGGGGCAGTTCTTC.

The chain carries TRBV19 and TRBJ1-2, with D tentatively TRBD1 (5 bases). The CDR3 is 12 amino acids. CDR1 and CDR2 from the germline V gene are LNHDA and SQIVND (reference sequence). V was shortened by 5 bases and J by 8 bases, with 12 bases between the two germline ends. Here the CDR3 DNA reads TGTGCCAGTAGTCCCAGGGATATAGGCTACACCTTC. Protein product: CASSPRDIGYTF.

The V gene is TRBV3-1 (or the pseudogene TRBV3-2), the J gene TRBJ2-5; 8 nucleotides match TRBD1. The CDR3 is made up of 14 amino acids. V gave up 6 bases and J gave up 3 bases; unmatched junction bases: 6. The germline V gene has CDR1 LGHDT and CDR2 YNNKEL (reference sequence). The CDR3 sequence is CASSLRTGKETQYF. DNA of the CDR3: TGTGCCAGCAGTCTTCGGACAGGGAAAGAGACCCAGTACTTC.

The chain uses TRBV18 and TRBJ1-2; TRBD1 matches 8 bases. CDR1 KGHSH and CDR2 LQKENI come from the germline V gene. This CDR3 is built from 14 residues. J was trimmed by 4 bases and V by 3 bases; bases with no gene match: 4. The CDR3 region has the DNA TGTGCCAGCTCACCGACAGGGGTAGCCTATGGCTACACCTTC. This gives the protein CASSPTGVAYGYTF.

This chain uses TRBV9 with TRBJ2-1, with 13 positions matching TRBD2. This CDR3 has 15 residues. J was trimmed by 7 bases and V by 3 bases; bases with no gene match: 4. Germline CDR1 SGDLS, CDR2 YYNGEE. For the CDR3, the DNA is TGTGCCAGCAGCGCTTGGACTAGCGGGAGTAATGAGCAGTTCTTC. Its protein product is CASSAWTSGSNEQFF.

The chain employs TRBV25-1 and TRBJ1-2; the match to TRBD1 covers 9 bases. This CDR3 comprises 15 residues. Trimming took 3 bases from V and 1 from J; bases not matched to a gene: 3. CDR1 and CDR2 from the germline V gene are MGHDK and SYGVNS. The CDR3 protein is CASSDDRGDNYGYTF. The CDR3 DNA reads as TGTGCCAGCAGTGATGACAGGGGGGATAACTATGGCTACACCTTC.

This chain joins TRBV18 and TRBJ1-1, with D uncertain. V was shortened by 2 bases and J by 4 bases, with 11 bases between the two germline ends. This CDR3 is built from 14 residues. Germline loops: CDR1 KGHSH, CDR2 LQKENI. In DNA form, the CDR3 reads TGTGCCAGCTCACCAAGCGGTACTACCACTGAAGCTTTCTTT. The encoded protein is CASSPSGTTTEAFF. Looking up the rest from reference TRBV18 and TRBJ1-1 gives the full variable domain: NAGVMQNPRHLVRRRGQEARLRCSPMKGHSHVYWYRQLPEEGLKFMVYLQKENIIDESGMPKERFSAEFPKEGPSILRIQQVVRGDSAAYFCASSPSGTTTEAFFGQGTRLTVV.

The rearrangement joins TRBV11-2 to TRBJ2-1; D is ambiguous. Trimming pared 7 bases from V and 8 bases from J, leaving 12 bases between. Per the germline V gene, CDR1 is SGHAT and CDR2 is FQNNGV. The CDR3 length is 12 residues. CDR3 in amino acids: CASTPGTDEQFF. The CDR3 DNA reads as TGTGCCAGCACCCCTGGTACAGATGAGCAGTTCTTC. Combining the CDR3 with reference TRBV11-2 and TRBJ2-1 gives the whole variable domain EAGVAQSPRYKIIEKRQSVAFWCNPISGHATLYWYQQILGQGPKLLIQFQNNGVVDDSQLPKDRFSAERLKGVDSTLKIQPAKLEDSAVYLCASTPGTDEQFFGPGTRLTVL.

The chain recombines TRBV9 with TRBJ1-5; 7 nucleotides line up with TRBD1. Germline V CDR1 and CDR2: SGDLS, YYNGEE. The CDR3 contains 15 residues. The V gene end was trimmed by 3 bases and the J gene end by 7 bases; junction bases not matched to a gene: 10. CDR3 in amino acids: CASSATGERGQPQHF. DNA of the CDR3: TGTGCCAGCAGCGCCACAGGGGAACGGGGACAGCCCCAGCATTTT.

The V gene is TRBV9, the J gene TRBJ2-3; D remains unclear. Germline values: CDR1 SGDLS, CDR2 YYNGEE. This CDR3 contains 15 residues. Trimming took off 0 bases at V and 2 bases at J, with 10 bases between the two ends. The DNA for the CDR3 is TGTGCCAGCAGCGTAGGGGCTACCCCCACAGATACGCAGTATTTT. Translation gives CASSVGATPTDTQYF.

This rearrangement joins TRBV4-1 to TRBJ2-7; D perhaps matches TRBD2 (6 bases). V lost 4 bases, J lost 5 bases, and 21 bases lay in between. The CDR3 sequence is 16 residues long. The germline V gene has CDR1 MGHRA and CDR2 YSYEKL. CDR3: CASSLGWRLELHEQYF. Written as DNA, the CDR3 is TGCGCCAGCAGCCTGGGATGGAGACTAGAGCTGCACGAGCAGTACTTC.

The J gene is TRBJ1-1, the V gene TRBV6-6, with D uncertain. The ends were cut back, 11 bases at V and 0 bases at J, with 10 bases in the middle. The CDR3 has 12 residues. CDR1 is MNHNY, CDR2 SVGAGI, per germline (reference sequence). The CDR3, as DNA: TGTGCCGGGCGCGGGTTGAACACTGAAGCTTTCTTT. Encoded protein: CAGRGLNTEAFF.

This clone is a singleton in its sample. This chain joins TRBV6-5 and TRBJ2-7; 10 nucleotides match TRBD1. The CDR3 sequence is 15 residues long. Trimming cost V 6 bases and J 2 bases; bases outside gene matches: 7. From germline, CDR1 is MNHEY and CDR2 SVGAGI. In DNA form, the CDR3 reads TGTGCCAGCAGGGGACCGGGACAGGGGCCCTACGAGCAGTACTTC. Protein: CASRGPGQGPYEQYF.

The chain employs TRBV11-1 and TRBJ1-6; D possibly corresponds to TRBD1 (5 bases). This CDR3 has 14 amino acids. The germline V gene has CDR1 SGHAT and CDR2 FQDESV (reference sequence). Trimming pared 4 bases from V and 6 bases from J, leaving 10 bases between. CDR3 DNA sequence: TGTGCCAGCAGCTCGTCAGGGTCTAATTCACCCCTCCACTTT. Its protein product is CASSSSGSNSPLHF.

The chain recombines TRBV28 with TRBJ1-3; no firm D call. CDR3 length: 14 residues. The germline V and J ends were trimmed by 7 bases and 1 base, with 11 bases remaining between them. CDR1 is MDHEN, CDR2 SYDVKM, per germline. CDR3 bases: TGTGCCAGCATCAAGGCGGGTTCTGGAAACACCATATATTTT. Amino acid sequence: CASIKAGSGNTIYF.

V is TRBV6-5 and J is TRBJ2-5, with D maybe TRBD2 (6 bases). Germline CDR1 MNHEY, CDR2 SVGAGI. CDR3 length equals 13 residues. The ends were cut back, 7 bases at V and 5 bases at J, with 14 bases in the middle. CDR3 DNA: TGTGCCAGCACAACCCCTGGGAGGGAGACCCAGTACTTC. Its protein is CASTTPGRETQYF.

The V gene is TRBV5-4, the J gene TRBJ2-6; no reliable D call. CDR3 length: 17 residues. Trimming took 0 bases from V and 2 from J, leaving 12 bases between them. Germline assignment: CDR1 SGHNT and CDR2 YYREEE (reference sequence). The chain's CDR3 is CASSLVAGAAGANVLTF. In DNA form, the CDR3 reads TGTGCCAGCAGCTTGGTGGCAGGCGCTGCTGGGGCCAACGTCCTGACTTTC. Drawing the rest from reference TRBV5-4 and TRBJ2-6, the complete variable domain is ETGVTQSPTHLIKTRGQQVTLRCSSQSGHNTVSWYQQALGQGPQFIFQYYREEENGRGNFPPRFSGLQFPNYSSELNVNALELDDSALYLCASSLVAGAAGANVLTFGAGSRLTVL.

V gene TRBV7-2 combines with J gene TRBJ1-1; 8 nucleotides line up with TRBD1. Germline V gene sequence: CDR1 SGHTA, CDR2 FQGNSA. J was trimmed by 1 base and V by 5 bases; bases with no gene match: 6. This CDR3 spans 15 amino acids. The CDR3 coding sequence is TGTGCCAGCAGCCCCGTGGGGACAGGGAACACTGAAGCTTTCTTT. It codes for CASSPVGTGNTEAFF.

This chain joins TRBV27 and TRBJ1-6, with no clear D. CDR3 size: 15 residues. Trimming pared 2 bases from V and 0 bases from J, leaving 5 bases between. From germline, CDR1 is MNHEY and CDR2 SMNVEV (reference sequence). The CDR3 region is CASSLGSSYNSPLHF. CDR3 nucleotide sequence: TGTGCCAGCAGTTTAGGTAGCTCCTATAATTCACCCCTCCACTTT.